This T cell receptor beta chain was sequenced during a study of blood T cell repertoires in COVID-19. Study-level background: T cells, B-cell-depleted T cells, or PBMCs provided the cDNA or gDNA that served as material.

Here immunoSEQ multiplex PCR was the method, and the copy in TCRdb shows in-frame clones only, minus some. Among roughly 220,000 clones, around 80% were seen once, and the ten largest hold around 5.8%. The CDR3 runs 14 residues. V was pared by 0 bases and J by 6 bases, with 12 bases between. Germline lookup yields CDR1 GTSNPN and CDR2 SVGIG (reference sequence). The specimen was peripheral blood. This clonotype was sampled from a woman in her seventies with acute or convalescent COVID-19. V and J are TRBV30 and TRBJ2-4; a possible D gene is TRBD2 (5 bases). CDR3 DNA: TGTGCCTGGAGTGTCCCGGGGAGCGGAAACATTCAGTACTTC. Encoded protein: CAWSVPGSGNIQYF.